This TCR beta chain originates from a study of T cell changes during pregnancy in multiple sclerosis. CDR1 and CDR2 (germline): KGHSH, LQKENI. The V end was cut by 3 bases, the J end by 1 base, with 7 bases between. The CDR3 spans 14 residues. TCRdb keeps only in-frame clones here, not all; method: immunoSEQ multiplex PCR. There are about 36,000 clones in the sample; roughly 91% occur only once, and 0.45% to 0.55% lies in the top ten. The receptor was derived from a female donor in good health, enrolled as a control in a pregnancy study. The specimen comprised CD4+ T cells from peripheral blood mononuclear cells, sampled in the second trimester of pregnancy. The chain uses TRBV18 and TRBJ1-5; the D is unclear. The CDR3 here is CASSPEDSNQPQHF. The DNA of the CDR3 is TGTGCCAGCTCACCGGAGGACAGCAATCAGCCCCAGCATTTT.